One sample yielded the 5 T cell receptor beta chains listed below, sequenced in a study of blood T cell repertoires in COVID-19. Clones were sequenced by immunoSEQ multiplex PCR, and TCRdb holds only the in-frame ones, with some missing. The sample contains about 160,000 clones, approximately 88% of which appear only once. The sample consisted of peripheral blood. These receptors came from a man in his 60s with acute or convalescent COVID-19.

The chain joins TRBV9 to TRBJ2-5, with 10 bases fitting TRBD2. Germline lookup yields CDR1 SGDLS and CDR2 YYNGEE. The CDR3 has 16 amino acids. The V gene end was trimmed by 0 bases and the J gene end by 2 bases; junction bases not matched to a gene: 4. CDR3 in DNA: TGTGCCAGCAGCGTAGCACTAGCGGGGAGACAAGAGACCCAGTACTTC. Translating gives CASSVALAGRQETQYF.

This clone was detected only once. This rearrangement joins TRBV2 to TRBJ1-5; D gene uncertain. This CDR3 is built from 15 residues. Germline values: CDR1 SNHLY, CDR2 FYNNEI. Trimming took 2 bases from V and 4 from J, leaving 12 bases between them. Written as DNA, the CDR3 is TGTGCCAGCAGTGAAATAAGAGGGCCAAATCAGCCCCAGCATTTT. Protein: CASSEIRGPNQPQHF.

The J gene is TRBJ1-5, the V gene TRBV11-1, with D possibly matching TRBD1 (6 bases). V shed 8 bases and J shed 4 bases, with 15 bases lying between them. The CDR3 runs to 14 residues. Germline CDR1 is SGHAT and CDR2 is FQDESV (reference sequence). The CDR3 loop is CASSQGALNQPQHF. The CDR3 nucleotides read TGTGCCAGCTCACAGGGAGCATTGAATCAGCCCCAGCATTTT.

The chain employs TRBV18 and TRBJ1-1, with D possibly TRBD1 on 5 matching bases. The CDR3 loop spans 12 amino acids. Between the trimmed V and J ends, which lost 4 bases and 3 bases, there was a span of 6 bases. Per germline, CDR1 KGHSH and CDR2 LQKENI. CDR3 in DNA: TGTGCCAGCTCACAAGGGGACACTGAAGCTTTCTTT. Translating it yields CASSQGDTEAFF.

This chain joins TRBV4-1 and TRBJ2-1; possibly TRBD2 for D (6 bases). V was cut by 0 bases and J by 2 bases, with 8 bases left in between. The CDR3 runs 15 residues. The germline CDR1 and CDR2 sequences are MGHRA and YSYEKL. CDR3 protein: CASSQDGGTYNEQFF. CDR3 DNA sequence: TGCGCCAGCAGCCAAGATGGGGGGACCTACAATGAGCAGTTCTTC.